This T cell receptor beta chain was captured in a study of beta chain features in type 1 diabetes. Broader study findings: A moderate, significant TCRB CDR3 shortening appeared in type 1 diabetes across four CD4+ subsets. A greater similarity of naive, central memory and Treg TCRB repertoires was seen among patients than among healthy donors.

This clone showed up just a few times. What it binds is unknown. Looked up from germline, CDR1 is MDHEN and CDR2 is SYDVKM. CDR3 length: 16 residues. Trimming at V came to 5 bases and at J to 3 bases, leaving 8 bases not matched to a gene. Since all of the isolated RNA was reverse transcribed, expressed TCRB transcripts were what got sequenced. The protocol was immunoSEQ multiplex PCR, while the TCRdb copy is restricted to in-frame clones and leaves out a portion. The sample carries approximately 360,000 clones, around 12% recorded once. The collection from each donor was one heparinised blood draw averaging roughly 0.11 L. The authors sorted CD4+ naive, central memory, regulatory and stem cell-like memory cells via CD45RO/CCR7/CD25/CD127/CD95/CD27.

The specimen sequenced was naive CD4+ T cells from blood. V usage is TRBV28 and J usage is TRBJ2-2, with 8 bases fitting TRBD2. This clonotype was obtained from a young woman with type 1 diabetes. CDR3 loop: CASSPGGGTYTGELFF. CDR3 DNA: TGTGCCAGCAGTCCCGGGGGGGGAACGTACACCGGGGAGCTGTTTTTT.